The 2 T cell receptor beta chains in this list originate from one sample, sequenced in a study of cytomegalovirus exposure and HLA in healthy donors. Researchers ran the PCR with 60 Vbeta and 13 Jbeta primers. Libraries were prepared by immunoSEQ multiplex PCR; TCRdb keeps only in-frame clonotypes and omits some of them. The data contain more than 150,000 clones, 76% of them singletons. Sequenced: PBMCs. These receptors came from a man younger than 30 in good health and CMV-seronegative.

The chain links TRBV18 to TRBJ2-7; 8 bases agree with TRBD1. The CDR3 runs to 13 residues. Germline CDR1 reads KGHSH; CDR2 reads LQKENI. J was trimmed by 6 bases and V by 3 bases; bases with no gene match: 4. The CDR3 DNA is TGTGCCAGCTCACCTAAAGACAGGGGCGAGCAGTACTTC. Protein product: CASSPKDRGEQYF.

The chain employs TRBV28 and TRBJ2-7; D may be TRBD2 (6 bases). Looked up from germline, CDR1 is MDHEN and CDR2 is SYDVKM. V dropped 7 bases and J dropped 3 bases, with 19 bases sitting between them. There are 15 residues in the CDR3. CDR3 nucleotides: TGTGCCAGCACCCCCGGGGGAACAGAAGACTACGAGCAGTACTTC. Its translation: CASTPGGTEDYEQYF.